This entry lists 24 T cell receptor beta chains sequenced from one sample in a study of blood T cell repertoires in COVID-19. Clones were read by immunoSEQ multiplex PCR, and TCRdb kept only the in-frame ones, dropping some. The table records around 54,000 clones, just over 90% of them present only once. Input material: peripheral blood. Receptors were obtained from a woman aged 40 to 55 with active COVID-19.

The CDR3 here is CASSVSLPAEAFF. The CDR3 bases are TGTGCCAGCAGCGTTAGCCTCCCCGCTGAAGCTTTCTTT. This chain joins TRBV11-1 and TRBJ1-1, with D hard to call. CDR1 is SGHAT and CDR2 is FQDESV in the germline V gene (reference sequence). The CDR3 length is 13 residues. Between the trimmed V and J ends, which lost 5 bases and 6 bases, there was a span of 13 bases.

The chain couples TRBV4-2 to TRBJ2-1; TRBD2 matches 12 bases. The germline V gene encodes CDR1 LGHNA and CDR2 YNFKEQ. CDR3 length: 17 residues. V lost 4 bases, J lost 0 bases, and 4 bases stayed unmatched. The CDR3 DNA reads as TGTGCCAGCAGCCCCAGACTAGCGGGGGACTCCTACAATGAGCAGTTCTTC. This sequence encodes CASSPRLAGDSYNEQFF.

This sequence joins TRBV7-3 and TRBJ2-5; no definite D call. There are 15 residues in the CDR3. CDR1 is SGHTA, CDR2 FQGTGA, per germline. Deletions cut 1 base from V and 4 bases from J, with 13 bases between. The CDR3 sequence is CASSLRATPGETQYF. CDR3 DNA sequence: TGTGCCAGCAGCTTAAGGGCCACCCCAGGAGAGACCCAGTACTTC.

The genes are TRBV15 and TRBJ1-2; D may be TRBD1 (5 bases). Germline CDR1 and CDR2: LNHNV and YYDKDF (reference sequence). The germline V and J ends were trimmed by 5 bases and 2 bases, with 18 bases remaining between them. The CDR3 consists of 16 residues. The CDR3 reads CATSSTRGVRNYGYTF. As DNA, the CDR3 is TGTGCCACCAGCTCAACTCGGGGGGTTAGGAACTATGGCTACACCTTC.

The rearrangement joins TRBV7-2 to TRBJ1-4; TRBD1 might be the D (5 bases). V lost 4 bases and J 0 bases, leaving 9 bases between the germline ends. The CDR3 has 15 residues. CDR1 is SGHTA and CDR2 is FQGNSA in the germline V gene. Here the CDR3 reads CASSSGDATNEKLFF. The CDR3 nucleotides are TGTGCCAGCAGCTCGGGGGACGCAACTAATGAAAAACTGTTTTTT. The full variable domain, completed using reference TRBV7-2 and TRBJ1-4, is GAGVSQSPSNKVTEKGKDVELRCDPISGHTALYWYRQSLGQGLEFLIYFQGNSAPDKSGLPSDRFSAERTGGSVSTLTIQRTQQEDSAVYLCASSSGDATNEKLFFGSGTQLSVL.

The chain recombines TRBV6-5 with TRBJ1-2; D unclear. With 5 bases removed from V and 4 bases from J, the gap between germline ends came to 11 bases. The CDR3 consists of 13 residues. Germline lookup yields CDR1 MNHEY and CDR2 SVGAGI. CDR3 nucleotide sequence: TGTGCCAGCAGTAACGCTCTCGGCTATGGCTACACCTTC. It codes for CASSNALGYGYTF.

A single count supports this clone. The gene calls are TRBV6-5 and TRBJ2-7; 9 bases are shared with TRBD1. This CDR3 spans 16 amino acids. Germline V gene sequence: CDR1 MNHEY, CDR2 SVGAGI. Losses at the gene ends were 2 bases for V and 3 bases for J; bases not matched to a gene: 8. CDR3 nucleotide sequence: TGTGCCAGCAGTTACCGCCCGACAGGGGGAAACTACGAGCAGTACTTC. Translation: CASSYRPTGGNYEQYF.

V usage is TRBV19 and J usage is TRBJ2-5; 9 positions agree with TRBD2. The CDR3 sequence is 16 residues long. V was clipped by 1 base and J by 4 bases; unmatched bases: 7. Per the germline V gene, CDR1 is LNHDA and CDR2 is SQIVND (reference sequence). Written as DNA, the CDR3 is TGTGCCAGTAGTATAGCGGCTAGCGGGGCCAGAGAGACCCAGTACTTC. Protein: CASSIAASGARETQYF. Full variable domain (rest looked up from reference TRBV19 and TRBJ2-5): DGGITQSPKYLFRKEGQNVTLSCEQNLNHDAMYWYRQDPGQGLRLIYYSQIVNDFQKGDIAEGYSVSREKKESFPLTVTSAQKNPTAFYLCASSIAASGARETQYFGPGTRLLVL.

DNA of the CDR3: TGTGCCAGCAGCTTAGGCGGCAGGGGGGGCACAGATACGCAGTATTTT. The encoded protein is CASSLGGRGGTDTQYF. The chain carries TRBV7-8 and TRBJ2-3; D possibly corresponds to TRBD1 (7 bases). The CDR3 covers 16 residues. Trimming left V 1 base short and J 1 base short, with 12 bases between. Per germline, CDR1 SGHVS and CDR2 FQNEAQ.

The CDR3 protein is CASSVGVAGNDEQFF. The CDR3 bases are TGTGCCAGCAGCGTTGGAGTAGCGGGCAACGATGAGCAGTTCTTC. This chain connects TRBV9 to TRBJ2-1, with TRBD2 matching over 7 bases. Unmatched junction bases numbered 10, after V lost 2 bases and J lost 8 bases. This CDR3 region has 15 residues. Germline values: CDR1 SGDLS, CDR2 YYNGEE.

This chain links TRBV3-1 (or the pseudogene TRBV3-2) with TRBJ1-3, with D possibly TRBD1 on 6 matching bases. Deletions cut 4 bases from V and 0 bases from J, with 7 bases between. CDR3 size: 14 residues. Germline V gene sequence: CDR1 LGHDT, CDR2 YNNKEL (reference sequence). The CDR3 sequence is CASSPDSSGNTIYF. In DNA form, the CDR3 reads TGTGCCAGCAGCCCGGACAGCTCTGGAAACACCATATATTTT.

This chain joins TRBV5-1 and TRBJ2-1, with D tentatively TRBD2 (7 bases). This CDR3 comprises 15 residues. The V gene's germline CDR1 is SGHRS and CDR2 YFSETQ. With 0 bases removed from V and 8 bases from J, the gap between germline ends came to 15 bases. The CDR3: CASSLVGGRSHEQFF. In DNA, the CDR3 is TGCGCCAGCAGCTTGGTCGGGGGGCGATCCCATGAGCAGTTCTTC.

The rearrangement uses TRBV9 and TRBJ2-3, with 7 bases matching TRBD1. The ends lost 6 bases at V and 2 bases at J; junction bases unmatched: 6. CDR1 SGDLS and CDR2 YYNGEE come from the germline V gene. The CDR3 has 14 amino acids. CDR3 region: CASTQDRDTDTQYF. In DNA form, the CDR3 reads TGTGCCAGCACCCAAGACAGGGACACAGATACGCAGTATTTT.

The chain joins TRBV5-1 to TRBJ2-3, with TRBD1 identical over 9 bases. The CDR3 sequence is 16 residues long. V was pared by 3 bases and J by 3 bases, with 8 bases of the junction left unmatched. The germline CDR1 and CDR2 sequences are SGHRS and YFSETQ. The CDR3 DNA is TGCGCCAGCAGCTGGGGGCTGGACAGGGGAACAGATACGCAGTATTTT. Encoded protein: CASSWGLDRGTDTQYF.

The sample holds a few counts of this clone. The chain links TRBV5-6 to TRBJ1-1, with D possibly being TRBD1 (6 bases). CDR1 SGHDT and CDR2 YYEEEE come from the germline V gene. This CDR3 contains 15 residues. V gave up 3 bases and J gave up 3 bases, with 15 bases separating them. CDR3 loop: CASSSVWDIDTEAFF. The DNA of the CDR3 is TGTGCCAGCAGCTCCGTTTGGGACATTGACACTGAAGCTTTCTTT.

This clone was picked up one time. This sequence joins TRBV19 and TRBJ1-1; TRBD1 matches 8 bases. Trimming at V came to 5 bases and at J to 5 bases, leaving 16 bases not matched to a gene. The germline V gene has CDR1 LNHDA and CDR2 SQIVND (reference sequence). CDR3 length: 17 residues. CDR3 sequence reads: CASSPRQGSGMITEAFF. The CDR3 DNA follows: TGTGCCAGTAGTCCGCGACAGGGGTCGGGAATGATAACTGAAGCTTTCTTT.

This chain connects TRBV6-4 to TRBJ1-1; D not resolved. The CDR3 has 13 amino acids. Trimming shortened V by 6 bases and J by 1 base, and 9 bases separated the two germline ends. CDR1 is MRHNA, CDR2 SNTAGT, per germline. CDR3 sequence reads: CASSAEGNTEAFF. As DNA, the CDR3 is TGTGCCAGCAGCGCCGAGGGGAACACTGAAGCTTTCTTT.

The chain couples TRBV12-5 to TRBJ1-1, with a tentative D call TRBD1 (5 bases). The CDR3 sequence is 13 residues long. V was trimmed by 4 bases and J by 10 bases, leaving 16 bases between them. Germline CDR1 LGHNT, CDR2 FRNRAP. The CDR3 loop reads CASGSSSGGSAFF. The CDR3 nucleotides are TGTGCTAGTGGTTCCTCCTCGGGGGGTTCAGCTTTCTTT.

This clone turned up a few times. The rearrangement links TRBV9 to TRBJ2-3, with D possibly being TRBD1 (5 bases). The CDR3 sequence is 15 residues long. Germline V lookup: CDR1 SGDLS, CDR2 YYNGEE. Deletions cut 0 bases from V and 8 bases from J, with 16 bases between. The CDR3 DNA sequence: TGTGCCAGCAGCGTAGCTGGTCAGGGAACCGGTACGCAGTATTTT. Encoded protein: CASSVAGQGTGTQYF. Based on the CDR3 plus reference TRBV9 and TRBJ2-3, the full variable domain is DSGVTQTPKHLITATGQRVTLRCSPRSGDLSVYWYQQSLDQGLQFLIQYYNGEERAKGNILERFSAQQFPDLHSELNLSSLELGDSALYFCASSVAGQGTGTQYFGPGTRLTVL.

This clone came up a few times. Here the CDR3 reads CASSLATGDYGYTF. Here the CDR3 DNA reads TGTGCCAGCAGCTTAGCGACAGGGGACTATGGCTACACCTTC. V usage is TRBV7-2 and J usage is TRBJ1-2, with TRBD1 matching 8 bases. After removal of 0 bases from V and 3 bases from J, the junction contained 0 bases not matched to a gene. The germline CDR1 and CDR2 sequences are SGHTA and FQGNSA. The CDR3 is 14 residues long.

The CDR3 DNA follows: TGTGCCAGCAGCTTTATCACAGATACGCAGTATTTT. It translates to CASSFITDTQYF. The V and J genes are TRBV5-4 and TRBJ2-3, with D hard to call. The germline V gene has CDR1 SGHNT and CDR2 YYREEE (reference sequence). The ends were cut back, 2 bases at V and 2 bases at J, with 3 bases in the middle. This CDR3 spans 12 amino acids.

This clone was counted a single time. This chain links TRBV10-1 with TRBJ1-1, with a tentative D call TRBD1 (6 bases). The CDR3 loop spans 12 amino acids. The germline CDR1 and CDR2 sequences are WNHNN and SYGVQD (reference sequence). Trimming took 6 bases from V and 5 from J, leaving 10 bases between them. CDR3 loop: CASSRTGTEAFF. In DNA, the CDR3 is TGCGCCAGCAGCCGCACAGGGACTGAAGCTTTCTTT.

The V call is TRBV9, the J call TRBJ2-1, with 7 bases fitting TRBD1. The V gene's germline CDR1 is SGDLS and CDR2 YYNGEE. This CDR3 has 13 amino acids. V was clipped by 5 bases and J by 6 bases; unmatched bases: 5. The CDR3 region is CASSDRDSNEQFF. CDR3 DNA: TGTGCCAGCAGTGACCGGGACAGCAATGAGCAGTTCTTC.

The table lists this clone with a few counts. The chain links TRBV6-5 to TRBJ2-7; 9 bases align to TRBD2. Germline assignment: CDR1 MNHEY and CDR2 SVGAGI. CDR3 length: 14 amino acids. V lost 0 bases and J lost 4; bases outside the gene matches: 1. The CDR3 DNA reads TGTGCCAGCAGTTACTCTAGCGGGGGTTACGAGCAGTACTTC. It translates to CASSYSSGGYEQYF.